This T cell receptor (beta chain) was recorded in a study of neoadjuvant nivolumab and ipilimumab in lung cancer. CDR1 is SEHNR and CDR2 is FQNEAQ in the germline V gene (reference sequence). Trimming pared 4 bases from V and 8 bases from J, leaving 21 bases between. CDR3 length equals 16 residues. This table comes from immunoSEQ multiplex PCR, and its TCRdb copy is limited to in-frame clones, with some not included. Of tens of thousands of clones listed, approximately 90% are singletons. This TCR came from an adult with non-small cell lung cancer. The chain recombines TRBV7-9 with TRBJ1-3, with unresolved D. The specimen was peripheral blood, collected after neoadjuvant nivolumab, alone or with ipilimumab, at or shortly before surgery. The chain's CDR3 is CASSSLSGGMGDTIYF. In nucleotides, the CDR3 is TGTGCCAGCAGCTCCCTATCAGGAGGGATGGGAGACACCATATATTTT. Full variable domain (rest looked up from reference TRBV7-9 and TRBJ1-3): DTGVSQNPRHKITKRGQNVTFRCDPISEHNRLYWYRQTLGQGPEFLTYFQNEAQLEKSRLLSDRFSAERPKGSFSTLEIQRTEQGDSAMYLCASSSLSGGMGDTIYFGEGSWLTVV.